The T cell receptor beta chain described here comes from a study of T cells after somatic rescue of genetic block. Note on this clone: At one end the junction does not follow the germline gene, possibly because of a read error. Other DNA sequences in the sample encode the same CDR3.

Assay: immunoSEQ multiplex PCR; the TCRdb copy retains only in-frame clones and omits some. The repertoire consists of about 9,100 clones, with about 67% occurring once and the leading ten covering less than 25%. Germline CDR1 is SGHVS and CDR2 is FNYEAQ. The CDR3 runs to 15 residues. This TCR came from a boy younger than 18. The rearrangement joins TRBV7-6 to TRBJ1-2; TRBD1 matches 8 bases. Sequencing input: peripheral blood mononuclear cells (PBMCs). The CDR3: CASSPVLRTGHGYTF. The CDR3 DNA sequence: TGTGCCAGCAGCCCAGTCCTCAGGACAGGGCATGGCTACACCTTT.